This T cell receptor (beta chain) was recovered during a study of vaccination and CD4 T cells after COVID-19. Study background: The study enrolled six male and four female convalescents, two of whom were Hispanic. Median time from COVID diagnosis to post-COVID sampling was about 100 days (35 to 161). Overlapping spike pools from SARS-CoV-2 and HCoV-NL63, HCoV-OC43 and HCoV-229E served as culture stimuli.

This clonotype has a single count. Antigen specificity is unknown. The treatment is: approximately 9-day PBMC culture with coronavirus spike peptide pools or control peptides (ViraFEST assay). Trimming pared 4 bases from V and 5 bases from J, leaving 17 bases between. The CDR3 is made up of 15 amino acids. Germline lookup yields CDR1 LGHDT and CDR2 YNNKEL (reference sequence). The Oncomine TCR Beta short-read assay sequenced DNA from cultured CD4+ T cells. Genomic DNA extraction was carried out from cultured CD4+ T cells. A single record per CDR3 protein comes from TCRdb applying MiXCR to the PCR reads. The data show 9,500 or so distinct CDR3 sequences, 26% seen once.

The source of this sequence is a human donor who received a COVID-19 vaccine. The sample in question was CD4+ T cells from blood, cultured in vitro, obtained before SARS-CoV-2 vaccination. The genes are TRBV3-1 and TRBJ2-5; possibly TRBD1 or TRBD2 for D (6 bases each). The CDR3 region has the DNA TGTGCCAGCAGCCCGAAACAAATGGGGGGCGAGACCCAGTACTTC. Translating gives CASSPKQMGGETQYF.